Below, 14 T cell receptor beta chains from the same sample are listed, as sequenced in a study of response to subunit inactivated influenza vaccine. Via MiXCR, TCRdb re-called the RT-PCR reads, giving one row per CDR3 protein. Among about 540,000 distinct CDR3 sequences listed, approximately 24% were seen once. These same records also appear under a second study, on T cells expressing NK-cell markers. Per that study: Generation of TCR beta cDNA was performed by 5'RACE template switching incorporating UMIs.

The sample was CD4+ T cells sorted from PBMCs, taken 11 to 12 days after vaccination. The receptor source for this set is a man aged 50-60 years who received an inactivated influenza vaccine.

CDR3 sequence (DNA): TGTGCCAGCAGTAGACCTCAGGGGGAAAAGACCCTCCACTTT. Its protein product is CASSRPQGEKTLHF. This chain uses TRBV2 with TRBJ1-6; 7 bases are a match to TRBD1. The CDR3 has 14 amino acids. Germline CDR1 reads SNHLY; CDR2 reads FYNNEI. V shed 5 bases and J 14 bases; nucleotides not matched to a gene: 12.

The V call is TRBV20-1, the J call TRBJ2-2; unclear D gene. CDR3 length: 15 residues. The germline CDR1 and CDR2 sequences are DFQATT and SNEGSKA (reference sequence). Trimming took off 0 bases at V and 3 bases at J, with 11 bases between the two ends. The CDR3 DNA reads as TGCAGTGCTAGAGATATGTACAGAGACACCGGGGAGCTGTTTTTT. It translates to CSARDMYRDTGELFF.

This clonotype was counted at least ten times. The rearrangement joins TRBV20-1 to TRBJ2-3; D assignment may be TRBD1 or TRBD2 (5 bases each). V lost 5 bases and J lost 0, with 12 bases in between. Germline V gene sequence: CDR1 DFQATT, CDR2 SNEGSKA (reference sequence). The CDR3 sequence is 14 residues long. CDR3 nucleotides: TGCAGTGCTGAGGGCTGGGGCAGCACAGATACGCAGTATTTT. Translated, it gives CSAEGWGSTDTQYF.

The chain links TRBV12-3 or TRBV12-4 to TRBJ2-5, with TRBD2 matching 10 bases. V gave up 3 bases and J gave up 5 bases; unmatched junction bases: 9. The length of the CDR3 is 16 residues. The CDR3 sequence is CASSFQAGGRRETQYF. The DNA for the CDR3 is TGTGCCAGCAGTTTCCAAGCGGGAGGGCGGCGGGAGACCCAGTACTTC.

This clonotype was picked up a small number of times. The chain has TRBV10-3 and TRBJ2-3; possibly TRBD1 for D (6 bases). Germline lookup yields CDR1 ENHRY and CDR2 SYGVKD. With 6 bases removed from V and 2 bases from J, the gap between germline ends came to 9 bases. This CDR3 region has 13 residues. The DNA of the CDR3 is TGTGCCATCAGATGGACAGCCACAGATACGCAGTATTTT. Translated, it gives CAIRWTATDTQYF.

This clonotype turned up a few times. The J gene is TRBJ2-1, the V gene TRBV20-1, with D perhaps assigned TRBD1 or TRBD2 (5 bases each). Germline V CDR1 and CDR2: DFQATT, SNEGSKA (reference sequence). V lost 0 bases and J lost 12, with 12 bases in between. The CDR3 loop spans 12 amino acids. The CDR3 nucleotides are TGCAGTGCTAGAGACCTCCGGGACCCGCAGTTCTTC. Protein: CSARDLRDPQFF.

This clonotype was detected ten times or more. CDR3 coding DNA: TGCAGCGTTGAGACTAATCGGTTCTTC. Translated: CSVETNRFF. The chain is built from TRBV29-1 and TRBJ2-1; D perhaps matches TRBD2 (5 bases). The CDR3 is 9 residues long. Germline V CDR1 and CDR2: SQVTM, ANQGSEA. V dropped 3 bases and J dropped 15 bases, with 9 bases sitting between them.

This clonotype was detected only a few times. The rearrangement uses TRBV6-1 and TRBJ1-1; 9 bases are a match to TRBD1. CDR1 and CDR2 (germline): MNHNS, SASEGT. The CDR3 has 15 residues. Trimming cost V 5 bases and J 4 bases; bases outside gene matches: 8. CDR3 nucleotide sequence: TGTGCCAGCAGTACCAAGACAGGGGGGGGCACTGAAGCTTTCTTT. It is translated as CASSTKTGGGTEAFF.

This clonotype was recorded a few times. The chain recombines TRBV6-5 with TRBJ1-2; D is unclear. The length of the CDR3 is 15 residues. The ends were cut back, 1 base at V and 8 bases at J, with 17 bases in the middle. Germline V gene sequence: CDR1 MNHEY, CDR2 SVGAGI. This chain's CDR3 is CASSYYRHLIEGYTF. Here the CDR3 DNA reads TGTGCCAGCAGTTACTACCGGCACCTTATAGAAGGCTACACCTTC.

CDR3 protein: CASRTGVYEQYF. In DNA, the CDR3 is TGTGCCAGCAGGACGGGTGTCTACGAGCAGTACTTC. The chain is built from TRBV21-1 and TRBJ2-7. TRBV21-1 is assigned pseudogene status. This CDR3 region has 12 residues.

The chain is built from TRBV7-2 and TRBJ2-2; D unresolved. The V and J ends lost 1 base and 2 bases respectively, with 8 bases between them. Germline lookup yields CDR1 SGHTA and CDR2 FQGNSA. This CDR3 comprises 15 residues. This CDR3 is CASSLGRINTGELFF. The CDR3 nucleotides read TGTGCCAGCAGCTTAGGGAGAATCAACACCGGGGAGCTGTTTTTT. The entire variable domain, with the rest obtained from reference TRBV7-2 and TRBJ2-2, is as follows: GAGVSQSPSNKVTEKGKDVELRCDPISGHTALYWYRQSLGQGLEFLIYFQGNSAPDKSGLPSDRFSAERTGGSVSTLTIQRTQQEDSAVYLCASSLGRINTGELFFGEGSRLTVL.

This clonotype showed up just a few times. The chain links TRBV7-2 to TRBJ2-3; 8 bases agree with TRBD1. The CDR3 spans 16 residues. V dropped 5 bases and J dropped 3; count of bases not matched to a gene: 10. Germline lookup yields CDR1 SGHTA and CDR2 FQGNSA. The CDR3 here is CASSPRTGRSTDTQYF. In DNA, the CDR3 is TGTGCCAGCAGCCCCCGGACAGGGAGGTCGACAGATACGCAGTATTTT.

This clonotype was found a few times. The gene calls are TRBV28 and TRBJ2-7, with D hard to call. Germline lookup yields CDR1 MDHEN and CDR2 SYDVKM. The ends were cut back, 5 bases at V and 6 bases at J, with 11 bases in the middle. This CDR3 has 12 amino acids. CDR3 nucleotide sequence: TGTGCCAGCAGTCCGGTGCCGGGCGAGCAGTACTTC. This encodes CASSPVPGEQYF.

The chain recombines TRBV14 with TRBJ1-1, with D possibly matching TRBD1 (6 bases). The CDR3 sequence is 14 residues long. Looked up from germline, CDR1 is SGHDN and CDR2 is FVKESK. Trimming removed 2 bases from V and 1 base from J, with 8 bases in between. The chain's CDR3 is CASSQLQGNTEAFF. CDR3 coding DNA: TGTGCCAGCAGCCAATTACAGGGGAACACTGAAGCTTTCTTT.